This entry lists 4 T cell receptor beta chains sequenced from one sample in a study of monozygotic twins with inflammatory bowel disease. TCRdb reprocessed the 5' RACE reads, keeping one entry per CDR3 protein, no DNA. In all, the sample yields approximately 390,000 distinct CDR3 sequences. What was sequenced was blood. The source is a human donor with ulcerative colitis or Crohn's disease, or a healthy co-twin of an affected twin (not recorded which).

V is TRBV5-1 and J is TRBJ2-7; the TCRdb call, TRBD1, lacks DNA for checking. CDR3 size: 16 residues. Looked up from germline, CDR1 is SGHRS and CDR2 is YFSETQ. The CDR3 is CASSLSPGAVTYEQYF.

CDR3 protein: CSVREQGDTGELFF. This chain links TRBV29-1 with TRBJ2-2; as DNA is missing, the TRBD1 call by TCRdb cannot be tested. Germline assignment: CDR1 SQVTM and CDR2 ANQGSEA. The CDR3 spans 14 residues.

The V and J genes are TRBV7-2 and TRBJ2-7; checking the TCRdb D call of TRBD1 is not possible without DNA. The V gene's germline CDR1 is SGHTA and CDR2 FQGNSA. The CDR3 runs to 13 residues. CDR3 residues: CASSLGTGSEQYF. The variable domain in full, completed from reference TRBV7-2 and TRBJ2-7, reads GAGVSQSPSNKVTEKGKDVELRCDPISGHTALYWYRQSLGQGLEFLIYFQGNSAPDKSGLPSDRFSAERTGGSVSTLTIQRTQQEDSAVYLCASSLGTGSEQYFGPGTRLTVT.

The chain combines TRBV20-1 with TRBJ1-2; with no DNA, the TCRdb D assignment of TRBD1 cannot be verified. The CDR3 extends over 14 amino acids. The germline V gene encodes CDR1 DFQATT and CDR2 SNEGSKA (reference sequence). This chain's CDR3 is CSASAYRGSRGYTF.